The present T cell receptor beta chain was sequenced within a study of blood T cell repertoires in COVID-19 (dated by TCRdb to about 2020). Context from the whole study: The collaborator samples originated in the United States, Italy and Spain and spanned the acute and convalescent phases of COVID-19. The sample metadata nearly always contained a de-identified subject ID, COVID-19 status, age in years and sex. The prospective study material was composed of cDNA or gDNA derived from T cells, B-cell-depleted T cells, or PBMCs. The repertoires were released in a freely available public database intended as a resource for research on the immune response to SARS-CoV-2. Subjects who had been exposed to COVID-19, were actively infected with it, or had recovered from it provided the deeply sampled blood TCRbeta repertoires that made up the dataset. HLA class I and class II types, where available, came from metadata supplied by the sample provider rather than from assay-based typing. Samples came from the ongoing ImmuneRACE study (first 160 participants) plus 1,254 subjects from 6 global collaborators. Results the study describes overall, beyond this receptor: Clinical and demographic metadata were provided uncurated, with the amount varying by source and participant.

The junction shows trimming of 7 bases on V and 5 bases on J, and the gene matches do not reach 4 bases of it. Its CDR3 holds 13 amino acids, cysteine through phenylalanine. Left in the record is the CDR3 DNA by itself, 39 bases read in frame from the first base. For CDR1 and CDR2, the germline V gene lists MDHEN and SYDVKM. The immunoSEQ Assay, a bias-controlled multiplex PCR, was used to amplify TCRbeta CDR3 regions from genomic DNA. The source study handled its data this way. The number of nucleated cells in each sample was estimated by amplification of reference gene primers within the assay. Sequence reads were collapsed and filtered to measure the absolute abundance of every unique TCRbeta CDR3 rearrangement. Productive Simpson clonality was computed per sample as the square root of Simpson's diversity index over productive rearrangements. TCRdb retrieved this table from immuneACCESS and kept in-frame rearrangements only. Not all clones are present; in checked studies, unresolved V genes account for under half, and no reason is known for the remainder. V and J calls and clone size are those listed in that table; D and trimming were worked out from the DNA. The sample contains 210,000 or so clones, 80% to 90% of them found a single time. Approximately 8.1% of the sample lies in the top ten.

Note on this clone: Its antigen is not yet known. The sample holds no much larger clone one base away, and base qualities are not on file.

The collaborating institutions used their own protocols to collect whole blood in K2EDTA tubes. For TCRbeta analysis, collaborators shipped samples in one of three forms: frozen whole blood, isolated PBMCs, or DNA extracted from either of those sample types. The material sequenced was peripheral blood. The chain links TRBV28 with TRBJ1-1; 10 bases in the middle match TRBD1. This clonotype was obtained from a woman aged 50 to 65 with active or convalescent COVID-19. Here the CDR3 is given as CASNWDRGTEAFF. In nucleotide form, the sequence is TGTGCCAGCAACTGGGACAGGGGAACTGAAGCTTTCTTT.